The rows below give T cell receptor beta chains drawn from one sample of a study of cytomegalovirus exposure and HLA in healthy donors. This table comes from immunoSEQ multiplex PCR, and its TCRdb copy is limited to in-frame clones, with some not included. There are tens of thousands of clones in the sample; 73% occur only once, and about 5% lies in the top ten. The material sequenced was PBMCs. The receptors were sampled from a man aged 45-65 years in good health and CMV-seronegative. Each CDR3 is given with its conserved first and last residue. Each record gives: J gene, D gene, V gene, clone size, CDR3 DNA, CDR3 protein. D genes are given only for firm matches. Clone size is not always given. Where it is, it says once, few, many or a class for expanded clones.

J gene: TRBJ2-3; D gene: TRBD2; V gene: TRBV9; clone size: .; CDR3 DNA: TGTGCCAGCAGCGTAGCCAGCGGGGGCCTCGGGGATACGCAGTATTTT; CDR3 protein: CASSVASGGLGDTQYF
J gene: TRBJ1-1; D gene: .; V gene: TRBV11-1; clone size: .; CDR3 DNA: TGTGCCAGCAGCCCAACGACAGTGAACACTGAAGCTTTCTTT; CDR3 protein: CASSPTTVNTEAFF
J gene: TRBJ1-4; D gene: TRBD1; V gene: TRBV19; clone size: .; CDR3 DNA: TGTGCCAGTAGTTGGACAGGGGGGGAAAAACTGTTTTTT; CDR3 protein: CASSWTGGEKLFF
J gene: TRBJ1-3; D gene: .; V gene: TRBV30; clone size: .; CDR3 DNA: TGTGCCTGGAGTGTAATCAGGAACTCTGGAAACACCATATATTTT; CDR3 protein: CAWSVIRNSGNTIYF
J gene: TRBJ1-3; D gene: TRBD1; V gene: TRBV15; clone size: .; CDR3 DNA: TGTGCCACCAGCGGATTAGTGACAGGGTCTGGAAACACCATATATTTT; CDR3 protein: CATSGLVTGSGNTIYF
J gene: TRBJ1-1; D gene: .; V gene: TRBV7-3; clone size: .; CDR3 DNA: TGTGCCAGCAGCTTAAAGAAGGGCGGGAGCACTGAAGCTTTCTTT; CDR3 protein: CASSLKKGGSTEAFF
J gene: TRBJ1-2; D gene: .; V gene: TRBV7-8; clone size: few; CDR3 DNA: TGTGCCAGCAGCTTAGCAGGGGCCAACTATGGCTACACCTTC; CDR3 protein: CASSLAGANYGYTF
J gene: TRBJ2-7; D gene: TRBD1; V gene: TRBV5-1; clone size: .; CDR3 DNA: TGCGCCAGCAGTCTCGGACAGGGGGCCCACGAGCAGTACTTC; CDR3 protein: CASSLGQGAHEQYF
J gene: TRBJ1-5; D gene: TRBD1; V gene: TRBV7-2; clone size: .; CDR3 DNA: TGTGCCAGCAGCTTAGTCGTCGGACAGGGGAATCAGCCCCAGCATTTT; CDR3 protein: CASSLVVGQGNQPQHF
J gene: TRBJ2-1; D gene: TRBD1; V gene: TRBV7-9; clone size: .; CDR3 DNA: TGTGCCAGCAGCGATACAGGGGGTAGCTCCTACAATGAGCAGTTCTTC; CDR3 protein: CASSDTGGSSYNEQFF
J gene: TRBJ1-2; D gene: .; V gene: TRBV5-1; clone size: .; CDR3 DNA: TGCGCCAGCAACCCCATGAGCTCCGGGGATTATGGCTACACCTTC; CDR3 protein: CASNPMSSGDYGYTF
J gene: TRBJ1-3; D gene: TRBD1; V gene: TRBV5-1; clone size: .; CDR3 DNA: TGCGCCAGCAGCTTGACCGCGCAGGGGGCGGGTGGAAACACCATATATTTT; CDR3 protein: CASSLTAQGAGGNTIYF
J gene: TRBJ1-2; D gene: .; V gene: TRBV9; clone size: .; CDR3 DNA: TGTGCCAGCAGCGACTCTAACCAGGACAGCGACTATGGCTACACCTTC; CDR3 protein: CASSDSNQDSDYGYTF
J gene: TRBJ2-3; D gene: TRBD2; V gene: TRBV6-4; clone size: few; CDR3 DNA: TGTGCCAGCAGTGGGGTAGCGGGGGGGCCAGATACGCAGTATTTT; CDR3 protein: CASSGVAGGPDTQYF
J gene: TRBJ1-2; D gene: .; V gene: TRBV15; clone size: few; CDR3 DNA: TGTGCCACCAGCAGAGGGACAAACCCCTATGGCTACACCTTC; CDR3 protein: CATSRGTNPYGYTF
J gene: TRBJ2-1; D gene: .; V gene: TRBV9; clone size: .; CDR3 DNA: TGTGCCAGCAGCACCCGTAGCCCCACCCAGGTCCTAGCTAGCTATGAGCAGTTCTTC; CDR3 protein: CASSTRSPTQVLASYEQFF
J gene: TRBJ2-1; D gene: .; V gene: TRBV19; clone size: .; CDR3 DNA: TGTGCCAGTAGTATCGGGGTTTACAATGAGCAGTTCTTC; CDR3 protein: CASSIGVYNEQFF
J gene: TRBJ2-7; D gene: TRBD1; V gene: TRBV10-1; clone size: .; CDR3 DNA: TGCGCCAGTGAGTTAGAAAAGGGGACAGGGAGTTCCTACGAGCAGTACTTC; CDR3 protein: CASELEKGTGSSYEQYF
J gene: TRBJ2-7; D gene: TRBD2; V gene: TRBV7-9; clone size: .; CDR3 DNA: TGTGCCAGCAGCTGGGGGAGCGGGGGAACCTACGAGCAGTACTTC; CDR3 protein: CASSWGSGGTYEQYF
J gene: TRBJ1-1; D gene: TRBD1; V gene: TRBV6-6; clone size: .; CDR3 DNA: TGTGCCAGCAGTGACCAACAGGGGCGGAGGACTGAAGCTTTCTTT; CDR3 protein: CASSDQQGRRTEAFF
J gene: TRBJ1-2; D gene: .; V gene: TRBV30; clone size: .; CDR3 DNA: TGTGCCTGGAGTGCCGGCAGGCGAAACTATGGCTACACCTTC; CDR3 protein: CAWSAGRRNYGYTF
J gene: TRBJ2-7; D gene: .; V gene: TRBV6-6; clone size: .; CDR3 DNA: TGTGCCAGCAGTTACGACAGAGCCTACGAGCAGTACTTC; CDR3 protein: CASSYDRAYEQYF
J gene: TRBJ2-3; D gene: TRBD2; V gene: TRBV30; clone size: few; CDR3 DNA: TGTGCCTGGGCAGGGGTTGGCGGGGGGAAGAGCACAGATACGCAGTATTTT; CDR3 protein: CAWAGVGGGKSTDTQYF
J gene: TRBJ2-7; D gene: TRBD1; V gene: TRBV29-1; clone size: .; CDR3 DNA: TGCAGCGGACGGACAGGTTCCAGCGAGCAGTACTTC; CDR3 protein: CSGRTGSSEQYF
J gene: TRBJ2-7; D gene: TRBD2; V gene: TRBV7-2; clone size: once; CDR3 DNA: TGTGCCAGCAGCCCCGGGGGAGTAGCGGGGGCTTCCTACGAGCAGTACTTC; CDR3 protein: CASSPGGVAGASYEQYF
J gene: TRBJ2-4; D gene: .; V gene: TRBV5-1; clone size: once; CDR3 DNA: TGCGCCAGCAAAATAGGAGCCAAAGAGATTCAGTACTTC; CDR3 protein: CASKIGAKEIQYF
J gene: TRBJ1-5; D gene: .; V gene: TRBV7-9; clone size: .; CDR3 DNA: TGTGCCAACAGCCTCGCGGGGGATAGCAATCAGCCCCAGCATTTT; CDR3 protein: CANSLAGDSNQPQHF
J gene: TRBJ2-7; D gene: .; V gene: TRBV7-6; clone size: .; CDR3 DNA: TGTGCCAGCAGCCGGGACGGGGGCTACGAGCAGTACTTC; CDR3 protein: CASSRDGGYEQYF
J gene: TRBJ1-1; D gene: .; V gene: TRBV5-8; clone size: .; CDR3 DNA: TGTGCCAGCGCTAAGGGACTCGGGAAGACTGAAGCTTTCTTT; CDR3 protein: CASAKGLGKTEAFF
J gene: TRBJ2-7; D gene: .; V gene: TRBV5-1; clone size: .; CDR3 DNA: TGCGCCAGCAGCTTGGCCAGCCAGGGCCTAACCTACGAGCAGTACTTC; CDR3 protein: CASSLASQGLTYEQYF
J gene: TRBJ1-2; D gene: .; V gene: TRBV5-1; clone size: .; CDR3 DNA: TGCGCCAGCAGCTTGAGGCCAGGGTTTAGAGAGGATGGCTACACCTTC; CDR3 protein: CASSLRPGFREDGYTF
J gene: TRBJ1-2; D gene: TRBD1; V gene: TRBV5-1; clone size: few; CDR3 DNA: TGCGCCAGCAGCTCAGACAGGGTGCGGGGCTACACCTTC; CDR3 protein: CASSSDRVRGYTF
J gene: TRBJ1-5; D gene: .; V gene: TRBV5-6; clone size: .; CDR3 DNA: TGTGCCAGCAGCTTAGGTACAGGGAGTAATCAGCCCCAGCATTTT; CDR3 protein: CASSLGTGSNQPQHF
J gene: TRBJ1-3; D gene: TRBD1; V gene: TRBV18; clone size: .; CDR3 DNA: TGTGCCAGCTCACCGTTCGGGACAGTTTCTTCTGGAAACACCATATATTTT; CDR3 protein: CASSPFGTVSSGNTIYF
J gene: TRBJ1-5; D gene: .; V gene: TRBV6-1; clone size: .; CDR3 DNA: TGTGCCAGCAGTGACCCCGGGAGATATCAGCCCCAGCATTTT; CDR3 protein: CASSDPGRYQPQHF
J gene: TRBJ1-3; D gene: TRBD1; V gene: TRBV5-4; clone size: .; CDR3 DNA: TGTGCCAGCAGCTTCGACAGGGGATTAGGTGGAAACACCATATATTTT; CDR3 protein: CASSFDRGLGGNTIYF
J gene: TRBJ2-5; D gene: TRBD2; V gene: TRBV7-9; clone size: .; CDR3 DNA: TGTTCCAGCAGCCCTCGGGGGGGGCCGGAGACCCAGTACTTC; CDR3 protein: CSSSPRGGPETQYF
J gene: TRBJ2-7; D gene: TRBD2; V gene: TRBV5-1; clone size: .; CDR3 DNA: TGCGCCAGCAGGTCGGGGGGTGTATCGACGGTGGAGTACTTC; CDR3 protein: CASRSGGVSTVEYF
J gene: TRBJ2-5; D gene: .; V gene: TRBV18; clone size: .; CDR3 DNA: TGTGCCAGCTCACCAGCACGCGGGACTCAAGAGACCCAGTACTTC; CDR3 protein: CASSPARGTQETQYF
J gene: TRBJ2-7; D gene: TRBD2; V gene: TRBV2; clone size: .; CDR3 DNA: TGTGCCAGCAGAGGGACGGGAGGGAGGTACGAGCAGTACTTC; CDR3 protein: CASRGTGGRYEQYF
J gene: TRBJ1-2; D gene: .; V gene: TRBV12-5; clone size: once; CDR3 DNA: TGTGCTAGTGGTTTAGGGCCGGGGAGCGGCTATGGCTACACCTTC; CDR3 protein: CASGLGPGSGYGYTF
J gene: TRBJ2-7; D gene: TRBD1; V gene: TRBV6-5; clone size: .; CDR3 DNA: TGTGCCAGCAGGGGACAGGGACTCTCCTACGAGCAGTACTTC; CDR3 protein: CASRGQGLSYEQYF
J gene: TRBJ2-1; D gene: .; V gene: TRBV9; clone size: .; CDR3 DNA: TGTGCCAGCGGAGGCGGCTCCTACAATGAGCAGTTCTTC; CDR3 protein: CASGGGSYNEQFF
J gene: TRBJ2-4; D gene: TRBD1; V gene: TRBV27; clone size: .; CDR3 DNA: TGTGCCAGCAGTCCACTCGAGGGCAGGGGGCGAGTCTGGGCCAAAAACATTCAGTACTTC; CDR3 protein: CASSPLEGRGRVWAKNIQYF
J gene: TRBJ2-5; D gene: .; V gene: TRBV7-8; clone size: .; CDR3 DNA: TGTGCCAGCAGCTTAGACAGGCTGGAGACCCAGTACTTC; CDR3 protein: CASSLDRLETQYF
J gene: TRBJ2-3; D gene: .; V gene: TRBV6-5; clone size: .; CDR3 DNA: TGTGCCAGCAGTGCGCCCGCAGATACGCAGTATTTT; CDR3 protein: CASSAPADTQYF
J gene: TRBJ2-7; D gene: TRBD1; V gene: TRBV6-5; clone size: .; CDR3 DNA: TGTGCCAGCAGGCCTCCGGGACAGGGGGTCCACGAGCAGTCCTTC; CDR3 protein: CASRPPGQGVHEQSF
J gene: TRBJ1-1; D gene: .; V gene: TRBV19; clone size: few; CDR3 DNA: TGTGCCAGTAGTATGAGGGAGGTACCGGCTTTCTTT; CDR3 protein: CASSMREVPAFF
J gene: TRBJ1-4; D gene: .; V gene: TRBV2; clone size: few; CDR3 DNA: TGTGCCAGCAGCTGGTCAGGGGTGGGTGAAAAACTGTTTTTT; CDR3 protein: CASSWSGVGEKLFF
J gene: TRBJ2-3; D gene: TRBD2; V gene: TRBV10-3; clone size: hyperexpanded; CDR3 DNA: TGTGCCACCACGGGTACTAGCGGGGGCCCAAGCCAGAGTACGCAGTATTTT; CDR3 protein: CATTGTSGGPSQSTQYF
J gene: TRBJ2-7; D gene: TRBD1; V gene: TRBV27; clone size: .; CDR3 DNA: TGTGCCAGCAGTTTATCGATGGGTAGGGGGCACGAGCAGTACTTC; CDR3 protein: CASSLSMGRGHEQYF
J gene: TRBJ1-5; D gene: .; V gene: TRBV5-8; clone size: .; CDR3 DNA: TGTGCCAGCAGCTTGTTAAGGGACATCAATCAGCCCCAGCATTTT; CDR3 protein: CASSLLRDINQPQHF
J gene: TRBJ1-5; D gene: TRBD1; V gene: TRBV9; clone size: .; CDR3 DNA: TGTGCCAGCAGCGCCGGGACAGGGGCCCAGCCCCAGCATTTT; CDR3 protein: CASSAGTGAQPQHF
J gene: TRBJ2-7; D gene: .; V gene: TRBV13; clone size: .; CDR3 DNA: TGTGCCAGCAGCCCACTCTCCGGGACTGACTACGAGCAGTACTTC; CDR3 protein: CASSPLSGTDYEQYF